This section outlines one TCR beta chain sequence together with its context. Its antigen is not identified. This sample stems from a study of radiotherapy plus CTLA-4 blockade in lung cancer. About the research overall: Objective responses were observed in around a sixth of patients, and disease control was achieved by 30% to 40%.

This CDR3 region has 13 residues. The germline CDR1 and CDR2 sequences are LNHDA and SQIVND (reference sequence). The V and J ends lost 4 bases and 5 bases, in that order; junction bases with no gene match: 4. Study-level findings and limits: Early blood T cell clone dynamics reportedly forecast response best, with interferon-beta.

Only in-frame clones appear in the TCRdb table, and some are missing; sequencing was by immunoSEQ multiplex PCR. Of 11,000 to 15,000 clones listed, 70% to 85% are singletons. The chain uses TRBV19 and TRBJ1-2; TRBD1 matches 7 bases. Sequences were derived from peripheral blood, sampled from a patient treated with radiotherapy plus ipilimumab. The receptor was derived from a human donor with non-small cell lung cancer whose response to radiotherapy plus ipilimumab could not be evaluated. CDR3 coding DNA: TGTGCCAGTAGTACCGGGACAGCTTATGGCTACACCTTC. Encoded protein: CASSTGTAYGYTF.